These 19 T cell receptor beta chains were all obtained from the same sample, sequenced in a study of neurological immune-mediated disorders. TCRdb analysed the 5' RACE reads with MiXCR anew, one entry per CDR3 protein. The sample contains about 80,000 distinct CDR3 sequences, roughly 10% of which appear only once. The sequencing input was PBMCs. Receptor source: a man aged 45-65 years in good health.

This clonotype was found many times. V is TRBV4-2 and J is TRBJ1-1; D unclear. Deletions cut 6 bases from V and 10 bases from J, with 15 bases between. The germline gives CDR1 LGHNA, CDR2 YNFKEQ. The CDR3 has 12 amino acids. The CDR3 nucleotides read TGTGCCAGCAGACGAACGCCGGGGAGAGCTTTCTTT. This sequence encodes CASRRTPGRAFF.

This clonotype was observed at least ten times. CDR3 DNA sequence: TGCAGCGTTCCCACTCAGGGGGCCGAAGCTTTCTTT. Translated: CSVPTQGAEAFF. The genes are TRBV29-1 and TRBJ1-1; 8 bases map to TRBD1. This CDR3 region has 12 residues. Germline-derived CDR1 and CDR2 are SQVTM and ANQGSEA. J lost 8 bases, V lost 5 bases, and 7 bases had no gene match.

Ten or more counts support this clonotype. The chain carries TRBV5-1 and TRBJ2-2, with a weak D call TRBD1 (6 bases). V lost 3 bases, J lost 3 bases, and 9 bases lay in between. The CDR3 is 14 amino acids. CDR1 SGHRS and CDR2 YFSETQ come from the germline V gene. CDR3 in amino acids: CASSSSGDTGELFF. CDR3 bases: TGCGCCAGCAGCTCGTCAGGGGACACCGGGGAGCTGTTTTTT. The full variable domain, completed using reference TRBV5-1 and TRBJ2-2, is KAGVTQTPRYLIKTRGQQVTLSCSPISGHRSVSWYQQTPGQGLQFLFEYFSETQRNKGNFPGRFSGRQFSNSRSEMNVSTLELGDSALYLCASSSSGDTGELFFGEGSRLTVL.

This clonotype came up many times. The V call is TRBV5-6, the J call TRBJ2-7; D may be TRBD1 (6 bases). The CDR3 length is 13 residues. Germline assignment: CDR1 SGHDT and CDR2 YYEEEE. Trimming removed 4 bases from V and 3 bases from J, with 11 bases in between. CDR3 sequence (DNA): TGTGCCAGCAGCGACAGGACGAACTACGAGCAGTACTTC. Amino acid sequence: CASSDRTNYEQYF. The full variable domain, its missing parts supplied by reference TRBV5-6 and TRBJ2-7, is DAGVTQSPTHLIKTRGQQVTLRCSPKSGHDTVSWYQQALGQGPQFIFQYYEEEERQRGNFPDRFSGHQFPNYSSELNVNALLLGDSALYLCASSDRTNYEQYFGPGTRLTVT.

Many counts were recorded for this clonotype. The gene calls are TRBV4-3 and TRBJ1-1, with TRBD1 identical over 9 bases. The germline V gene encodes CDR1 LGHNA and CDR2 YSLEER. This CDR3 is 15 amino acids long. Trimming took 0 bases from V and 5 from J; bases not matched to a gene: 4. CDR3 in amino acids: CASSQDGTGRTEAFF. CDR3 nucleotides: TGCGCCAGCAGCCAAGATGGGACAGGGCGGACTGAAGCTTTCTTT.

This clonotype came up a few times. CDR3 protein: CAISESSRPDTQYF. The CDR3 DNA follows: TGTGCCATCAGTGAGTCGAGCAGGCCAGATACGCAGTATTTT. The V gene is TRBV10-3, the J gene TRBJ2-3, with D uncertain. Looked up from germline, CDR1 is ENHRY and CDR2 is SYGVKD. V lost 0 bases and J lost 4, with 8 bases in between. This CDR3 has 14 residues.

CDR3 nucleotides: TGTGCCAGTAGCAGGGCCGCAGGGATCAATCAGCCCCAGCATTTT. This translates into CASSRAAGINQPQHF. The chain has TRBV19 and TRBJ1-5, with D perhaps matching TRBD1 (5 bases). Between the trimmed V and J ends, which lost 6 bases and 3 bases, there was a span of 15 bases. Germline CDR1 and CDR2: LNHDA and SQIVND (reference sequence). The CDR3 has 15 amino acids.

Ten or more counts support this clonotype. The chain is built from TRBV6-2 or TRBV6-3 and TRBJ2-1; D is perhaps TRBD1 (5 bases). Germline V CDR1 and CDR2: MNHEY, SVGEGT. The CDR3 has 17 residues. The germline V and J ends were trimmed by 6 bases and 2 bases, with 20 bases remaining between them. CDR3 amino acids: CASSPHGGRAAYNEQFF. The CDR3 DNA reads as TGTGCCAGCAGCCCCCATGGCGGCAGGGCGGCCTACAATGAGCAGTTCTTC.

Ten or more counts support this clonotype. This rearrangement joins TRBV10-2 to TRBJ1-6, with D hard to call. This CDR3 comprises 17 residues. Between the trimmed V and J ends, which lost 0 bases and 3 bases, there was a span of 12 bases. Germline CDR1 and CDR2: WSHSY and SAAADI. DNA for the CDR3: TGCGCCAGCAGTGAGTCGCTGTCGGCCAGCTATAATTCACCCCTCCACTTT. Its protein is CASSESLSASYNSPLHF.

There are many counts of this clonotype. The chain carries TRBV5-1 and TRBJ1-5; the D gene is possibly TRBD1 (6 bases). The CDR3 runs 17 residues. Germline-derived CDR1 and CDR2 are SGHRS and YFSETQ. Trimming removed 4 bases from V and 5 bases from J, with 22 bases in between. CDR3 protein: CASSLGGGQGTHQPQHF. In DNA, the CDR3 is TGCGCCAGCAGCCTCGGCGGAGGGCAGGGGACCCATCAGCCCCAGCATTTT.

The chain recombines TRBV20-1 with TRBJ2-4; tentatively, D is TRBD1 or TRBD2 (5 bases each). TRBJ2-7 matches the DNA end more closely, so the J call is doubtful. Per germline, CDR1 DFQATT and CDR2 SNEGSKA (reference sequence). The CDR3 consists of 13 residues. The CDR3 sequence is CSASGRSSYEQYF. In nucleotides, the CDR3 is TGCAGCGCCTCGGGACGGAGCTCCTACGAGCAGTACTTC.

This clonotype was seen at least ten times. The V call is TRBV7-8, the J call TRBJ1-6; tentative D call: TRBD1 (6 bases). This CDR3 spans 16 amino acids. V lost 1 base and J 8 bases, leaving 15 bases between the germline ends. Per the germline V gene, CDR1 is SGHVS and CDR2 is FQNEAQ. The CDR3 sequence is CASSLVLGQTDSPLHF. The CDR3 DNA follows: TGTGCCAGCAGCTTAGTCCTTGGACAGACCGATTCACCCCTCCACTTT.

This clonotype was recorded at least ten times. The chain uses TRBV5-1 and TRBJ2-1; 8 bases match TRBD2. The CDR3 spans 16 residues. CDR1 and CDR2 (germline): SGHRS, YFSETQ. Trimming removed 5 bases from V and 0 bases from J; junction bases left unmatched: 7. The CDR3 reads CASSFSGTSSYNEQFF. The CDR3 region has the DNA TGCGCCAGCAGTTTTAGCGGGACGAGCTCCTACAATGAGCAGTTCTTC.

Ten or more counts support this clonotype. The chain couples TRBV3-1 to TRBJ2-1, with 11 bases matching TRBD1. CDR3 length equals 19 residues. V gave up 0 bases and J gave up 1 base; unmatched junction bases: 8. Germline V gene lookup returns CDR1 LGHDT and CDR2 YNNKEL (reference sequence). Here the CDR3 DNA reads TGTGCCAGCAGCCAAGAAGGGACAGGGGGTATTAGGTCCTACAATGAGCAGTTCTTC. This gives the protein CASSQEGTGGIRSYNEQFF.

This clonotype was detected ten times or more. This chain joins TRBV20-1 and TRBJ2-5, with 10 bases identical to TRBD1. CDR1 and CDR2 from the germline V gene are DFQATT and SNEGSKA (reference sequence). The junction had 12 bases not matched to a gene; V was cut back by 6 bases and J by 5 bases. This CDR3 is 15 amino acids long. The CDR3: CSALARDRGMETQYF. The CDR3, as DNA: TGCAGTGCCTTAGCCCGGGACAGGGGCATGGAGACCCAGTACTTC.

This clonotype came up many times. The genes are TRBV9 and TRBJ2-3, with D perhaps TRBD2 (6 bases). The CDR3 is 14 residues long. Germline assignment: CDR1 SGDLS and CDR2 YYNGEE. Trimming stripped 5 bases from V and 4 bases from J, with 14 bases between. This CDR3 reads CASSGGVGADTQYF. In DNA form, the CDR3 reads TGTGCCAGCAGTGGCGGGGTAGGGGCAGATACGCAGTATTTT.

Comment on this clonotype: A clone one base away is much larger, so this may be a read error. The chain is built from TRBV20-1 and TRBJ2-1; D is ambiguous. This CDR3 contains 13 residues. Germline values: CDR1 DFQATT, CDR2 SNEGSKA (reference sequence). As DNA, the CDR3 is TGCGGTGCTAGTTGGCTACCCTACAATGAGCAGTTCTTC. Encoded protein: CGASWLPYNEQFF.

This clonotype was found many times. The V gene is TRBV11-2, the J gene TRBJ2-6; D not certain. There are 16 residues in the CDR3. V lost 4 bases, J lost 0 bases, and 10 bases lay in between. Per the germline V gene, CDR1 is SGHAT and CDR2 is FQNNGV. This CDR3 is CASSSQQLSGANVLTF. The CDR3 DNA reads as TGTGCCAGCAGCTCACAACAGCTCTCTGGGGCCAACGTCCTGACTTTC.

This clonotype was found many times. This rearrangement joins TRBV5-1 to TRBJ2-7; 8 bases line up with TRBD2. This CDR3 is built from 14 residues. The V gene's germline CDR1 is SGHRS and CDR2 YFSETQ. Unmatched junction bases numbered 8, after V lost 4 bases and J lost 5 bases. The CDR3 DNA is TGCGCCAGCAGCATGGGACTAGTCAGCGACGAGCAGTACTTC. It specifies CASSMGLVSDEQYF.